This T cell receptor beta chain originates from a study of OX40 agonist ivuxolimab in advanced cancers. General notes on the study: The costimulatory receptor OX40 (CD134) was targeted by ivuxolimab, a fully human IgG2 agonistic monoclonal antibody. Intravenous ivuxolimab was administered to patients every 2 weeks at six dose levels: 0.01, 0.1, 0.3, 1.5, 3 and 10 mg/kg. Of the 50 or so patients in dose escalation, some 19 had hepatocellular carcinoma, about 15 had melanoma, 9 had renal cell carcinoma and 9 had head and neck cancer. A male proportion of approximately 83% and a mean age of about 60 years, ranging from 23 to 79, were recorded for the dose-escalation cohort. Prior anti-PD-1, anti-PD-L1 or anti-CTLA-4 therapy was permitted, and checkpoint inhibitors had been received by around 39% of dose-escalation patients. Partial responses occurred in three dose-escalation patients, of whom one had hepatocellular carcinoma and two had cutaneous melanoma. Peripheral TCRbeta sequencing aimed to test whether ivuxolimab altered TCR sequence diversity and caused clonal T-cell expansion. The paper covers the monotherapy dose-escalation part of the phase I ivuxolimab trial, which included N = 52 patients. Overall results and qualifications from the work: At doses from 0.1 to 3.0 mg/kg, clonal expansion was seen in both CD4+ and CD8+ blood T cells between baseline and week 6. The antigen specificity of the clonally expanded peripheral T cells was not determined. In the 0.1-3.0 mg/kg groups, partial responders had among the lowest normalized peripheral clonal expansion, particularly in CD8+ T cells. Low levels of normalized T-cell clonal expansion were also seen in some patients who did not respond. After ivuxolimab, expanded clones were on average more numerous among CD8+ T cells than among CD4+ T cells.

As concerns this clone: The target of this receptor is not known. The sample holds no much larger clone one base away, and base qualities are not on file.

Genomic DNA was isolated from the sorted cells so that the TCRbeta CDR3 region could be sequenced. TCRbeta CDR3 regions were sequenced using the immunoSEQ Assay. As stored in TCRdb, this immuneACCESS dataset retains in-frame rearrangements with V and J assigned. A fraction of the clones does not appear; measured against another copy, unresolved V genes explain less than half of the discrepancy, and the remainder lacks a known reason. This sample lists around 65,000 clones; less than 95% were detected once. The top ten hold about an eighth of the sample. The trial excluded patients who had a history of autoimmune disease or were on systemic immunosuppression. In every dose cohort, peripheral blood was drawn for TCR sequencing at baseline, cycle 4 day 1, and cycle 7 day 1. The samples were taken from a phase I, first-in-human, multicenter, open-label dose-escalation trial of ivuxolimab. Adults with locally advanced or metastatic head and neck squamous cell, hepatocellular, melanoma or renal cell carcinoma were enrolled in the trial. Before TCR sequencing, CD4+ T cells and CD8+ T cells from peripheral blood were sorted into separate populations.

The germline V gene (reference sequence) specifies LNHDA as CDR1 and SQIVND as CDR2. V is clipped by 3 bases and J by 6 bases, and the sequence between their germline boundaries is 15 bases long. Reading from cysteine to phenylalanine, the CDR3 counts 15 amino acids. Only the CDR3 region is kept as DNA, spanning 45 bases read in frame from base 1. The chain links TRBV19 with TRBJ2-1; possibly the D gene is TRBD2, per 6 matching bases. This TCR was recovered from an adult with an advanced solid tumor such as melanoma, head and neck, liver or kidney cancer. Sequencing used CD4+ or CD8+ T cells sorted from blood, obtained in a trial of the OX40 agonist ivuxolimab. The CDR3 is CASSMRLEGFNEQFF. The DNA sequence reads TGTGCCAGTAGTATGCGACTAGAAGGTTTCAATGAGCAGTTCTTC.